This T cell receptor beta chain was profiled in a study of low-dose radiotherapy and immunotherapy resistance in tumors (dated by TCRdb to between 2022 and 2023). Concerning the study at large: In Cohort 1, each fraction delivered 0.5 Gy every 2 weeks, and the prescribed total PTV dose was 6.5 Gy. In Cohort 2, 1 Gy per fraction was delivered every two weeks, for a total of 13 Gy over 26 weeks. Nivolumab was administered intravenously as a 240 mg flat dose every two weeks, and ipilimumab was administered intravenously at 1 mg/kg every six weeks. Every two weeks, patients got intravenous cyclophosphamide at 200 mg/m2, given one day ahead of each radiation and immunotherapy administration. Patients took aspirin 300 mg orally once daily for four cycles, starting on cycle 1 day 1. First-strand cDNA was synthesized with Superscript III and a set of TRAV- and TRBV-specific primers, covering both TCRalpha and TCRbeta chains. The trial did not randomize participants into treatment groups. The translational analysis covered eight patients: three from the first dose cohort and the first five from the second dose cohort.

The CDR3 covers 14 residues, taking in both the cysteine and the phenylalanine. This entry keeps only the CDR3 DNA: 42 bases, framed from base 1. The CDR1 and CDR2 encoded by the germline V gene are MNHGY and SAAAGT. As concerns this clonotype: It lacks a known antigen. This probably arose from a read error, given a far larger clone one base away.

The sample's time point, from its label and the paper: after trial treatment. The treatment or condition label corresponds to: LDRT plus nivolumab, ipilimumab, low-dose cyclophosphamide and aspirin (RACIN trial). The donors took part in RACIN, a single-arm, phase I, dose-escalation trial that combined nivolumab, ipilimumab, aspirin, low-dose cyclophosphamide and low-dose radiotherapy. Patients were eligible if they had advanced solid tumors that were TIL-negative. Sequenced using an Illumina HiSeq 2500. TCRs were amplified with Phusion for 20 to 25 PCR cycles using a constant-region primer together with the adapter attached to the V primers. The MessageAmp II aRNA Amplification Kit was used to amplify the isolated mRNA, with in vitro transcription run for 16 hours at 37 degrees C. The Dynabeads mRNA DIRECT Purification Kit was used to isolate mRNA for TCR sequencing. Indexed Illumina adapters were added in a second roughly 23-cycle Phusion PCR, and the resulting products were purified with AMPure XP beads. On the authors' methods: Custom Perl scripts pooled TCR sequences encoding the same protein, removed out-of-frame sequences and computed each clonotype's abundance. TCR sequences supported by only a single read were excluded from analysis. The metrics used to describe the repertoires included Shannon entropy, Gini index, clonality, richness, and the frequency of TCRs shared between repertoires. Through fastp at Q25 and MiXCR, TCRdb rebuilt clones from the public reads, retaining in-frame beta chains. For every CDR3 protein sequence, its rows merge into one entry that carries the most common genes and DNA. The V and J calls reflect TCRdb's pipeline rather than the authors' work. A total of under 60,000 distinct CDR3 sequences appear in this sample, roughly 31% of them only once. The ten largest clonotypes hold 8% to 9% of the sample.

This receptor was obtained from a male donor with rectosigmoid adenocarcinoma. The sequences come from PBMCs, collected after low-dose radiotherapy plus immunotherapy. This chain is built from TRBV6-8 and TRBJ2-5; TRBD1 fits 8 bases in the junction. This receptor has the CDR3 CASSHSGDRETQYF. The DNA reads as follows: TGTGCCAGCAGTCACTCGGGGGACAGGGAGACCCAGTACTTC.